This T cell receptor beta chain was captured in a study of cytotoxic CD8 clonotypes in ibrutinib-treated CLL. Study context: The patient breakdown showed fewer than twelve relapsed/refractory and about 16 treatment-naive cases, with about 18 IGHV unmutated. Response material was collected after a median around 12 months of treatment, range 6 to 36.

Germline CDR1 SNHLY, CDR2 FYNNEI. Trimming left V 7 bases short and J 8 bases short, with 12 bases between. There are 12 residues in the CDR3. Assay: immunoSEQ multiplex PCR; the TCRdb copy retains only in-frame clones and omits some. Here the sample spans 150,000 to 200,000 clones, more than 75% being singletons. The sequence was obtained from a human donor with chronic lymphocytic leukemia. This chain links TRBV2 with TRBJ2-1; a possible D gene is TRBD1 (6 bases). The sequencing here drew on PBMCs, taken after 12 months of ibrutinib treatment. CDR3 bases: TGTGCCAGCAAGGGGGTTAAGGATGAGCAGTTCTTC. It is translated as CASKGVKDEQFF.